This TCR beta chain stems from a study of T cells in Graves' hyperthyroidism and ophthalmopathy. This clonotype showed up many times. There are 14 residues in the CDR3. CDR1 and CDR2 from the germline V gene are SGHVS and FQNEAQ. Trimming took 5 bases from V and 1 from J, leaving 10 bases between them. RNA transcripts were the template for amplifying TCR beta CDR3 regions. First-round RT-PCR targeting the TCR CDR3 was performed with the HTBI primer set. TCRdb processed the multiplex PCR reads anew with MiXCR; each CDR3 protein has one entry. In the table there are hundreds of thousands of distinct CDR3 sequences, around 16% of which are singletons. For the diagnoses, clinical symptoms, serum thyroxine and TRAb, thyroid ultrasound and orbital computed tomography were used. The blood was taken when hyperthyroidism was first diagnosed, before any ophthalmopathy symptoms showed up. Source material for PBMCs was over 7.5 ml fresh peripheral blood.

V is TRBV7-8 and J is TRBJ2-3; D possibly corresponds to TRBD2 (5 bases). This clonotype was obtained from a woman in her late teens or twenties with Graves' hyperthyroidism that later progressed to Graves' ophthalmopathy. Sequenced input: blood. The CDR3 bases are TGTGCCAGCAGCCTAATAGCGCGCACAGATACGCAGTATTTT. Amino acids: CASSLIARTDTQYF.